This record looks at one T cell receptor (beta chain) sequence and its context. Measured with immunoSEQ multiplex PCR; TCRdb has only the in-frame clones, and not every one. Here the sample spans tens of thousands of clones, 85% being singletons. The sample originates from a study of OX40 agonist ivuxolimab in advanced cancers. Across the study: The dose-escalation group included hepatocellular carcinoma, melanoma, renal cell carcinoma and head and neck cancer. Averaging roughly 60 years in age, with a range of roughly 20 to 80, the cohort was about 85% male. Of the patients, three showed partial responses, one with hepatocellular carcinoma and two with cutaneous melanoma.

This CDR3 region has 17 residues. V was pared by 4 bases and J by 0 bases, with 16 bases between. Germline assignment: CDR1 SNHLY and CDR2 FYNNEI. This chain connects TRBV2 to TRBJ2-1, with TRBD1 as a possible D gene (5 bases). The clonotype comes from an adult with an advanced solid tumor such as melanoma, head and neck, liver or kidney cancer. Sequencing was performed on CD4+ or CD8+ T cells sorted from blood, taken in a trial of the OX40 agonist ivuxolimab. The CDR3 reads CASSGQGRRSSYNEQFF. CDR3 DNA: TGTGCCAGCAGTGGGCAGGGCCGACGGAGCTCCTACAATGAGCAGTTCTTC.